This T cell receptor (beta chain) was captured by sequencing in a study of technical replicates of blood from a few donors. Sequencing used immunoSEQ multiplex PCR; TCRdb keeps in-frame clones, though not all of them. The profile shows 90,000 or so clones, 95% of them singletons. Germline loops: CDR1 LNHDA, CDR2 SQIVND (reference sequence). The CDR3 loop spans 14 amino acids. Trimming left V 4 bases short and J 1 base short, with 11 bases between. This receptor was identified in a human donor in good health. The chain joins TRBV19 to TRBJ2-7; D is perhaps TRBD1 (5 bases). The sequenced sample was T cells isolated from PBMCs. The CDR3 loop reads CASSTDRLSYEQYF. As DNA, the CDR3 is TGTGCCAGTAGTACCGACAGATTATCCTACGAGCAGTACTTC. The full variable domain, in which reference TRBV19 and TRBJ2-7 provide the parts outside the CDR3, is DGGITQSPKYLFRKEGQNVTLSCEQNLNHDAMYWYRQDPGQGLRLIYYSQIVNDFQKGDIAEGYSVSREKKESFPLTVTSAQKNPTAFYLCASSTDRLSYEQYFGPGTRLTVT.